Sequencing of this TCR beta chain was carried out in a study of identical twins. TCRdb reprocessed the 5' RACE reads with MiXCR, giving one entry per CDR3 protein. The data contain a few hundred thousand distinct CDR3 sequences, approximately 16% of them singletons. A few counts support this clonotype. Looked up from germline, CDR1 is DFQATT and CDR2 is SNEGSKA (reference sequence). The CDR3 contains 12 residues. Deletions cut 6 bases from V and 1 base from J, with 9 bases between. This sample also belongs to another study, concerning yellow fever vaccine responses in identical twins.

The sequencing input was CD4+ T cells sorted from blood. The chain employs TRBV20-1 and TRBJ2-5; a possible D gene is TRBD2 (6 bases). The receptor comes from a woman aged 18-29 years in good health. CDR3 in DNA: TGCAGTGCATCGGGACTCCAAGAGACCCAGTACTTC. It is translated as CSASGLQETQYF.